This T cell receptor beta chain was identified in a study of immune evolution from preneoplasia to lung adenocarcinoma. The overall study: HLA loss of heterozygosity: around 6.5% AIS, 15% MIA, roughly 35% ADC, none AAH. Study conclusions and caveats: Top clone share appeared to fall from AAH through AIS, MIA, adenocarcinoma. Normal lung had highest clonality; later lesions appeared denser, more diverse.

A word on this clone: Its antigen is still unknown.

After pathologic assessment, macro-dissection selected premalignant or tumor cells for extraction. The assay was immunoSEQ multiplex PCR, and TCRdb's table has in-frame clones only and misses some. The data contain fewer than 8,000 clones, 83% of them seen just once; the ten biggest clones take up 2.5% to 3.5%. Germline V gene lookup returns CDR1 MNHEY and CDR2 SMNVEV (reference sequence). The length of the CDR3 is 16 residues. Trimming removed 4 bases from V and 5 bases from J, with 15 bases in between. This chain connects TRBV27 to TRBJ1-6; TRBD1 is a possible D gene (6 bases). The TCR sequence derives from a person between 70 and 80 years old with lung adenocarcinoma. Source material: FFPE minimally invasive lung adenocarcinoma tissue. The CDR3 reads CASSSAGGVNNSPLHF. CDR3 bases: TGTGCCAGCAGTTCGGCGGGGGGCGTGAATAATTCACCCCTCCACTTT.